This T cell receptor (beta chain) originates from a study of T cells after yellow fever vaccination. Trimming left V 1 base short and J 5 bases short, with 17 bases between. From germline, CDR1 is SGHTA and CDR2 FQGNSA. The length of the CDR3 is 16 residues. In TCRdb, the 5' RACE reads were re-called with MiXCR into one record per CDR3 protein. The table lists 250,000 to 400,000 distinct CDR3 sequences, 3.5% to 4.5% of them singletons. This clonotype came up many times. Its antigen is still unknown. Study-level points and caveats: Most clones from primary vaccination resurfaced after the booster (around 97% CD4, over 85% CD8). Weaker overall, the secondary response nonetheless peaked faster (day 5 versus 15). Abundant clonotypes from the bulk population could contaminate FACS-sorted repertoires. Although most clonotypes did not, a small share appeared in both CD4 and CD8 compartments.

The sequencing used PBMCs, collected 15 days after the yellow fever booster vaccination. The receptor comes from a man between 18 and 35 years old who received the YFV17D yellow fever vaccine. The rearrangement joins TRBV7-2 to TRBJ1-1; D gene uncertain. The chain's CDR3 is CASSLVALPIGTEAFF. The CDR3 DNA sequence: TGTGCCAGCAGCTTAGTTGCCCTCCCGATAGGGACTGAAGCTTTCTTT.